This T cell receptor (beta chain) is from a study of T cells after yellow fever vaccination. A remark on this clonotype: Its matching antigen is unknown.

Via MiXCR, TCRdb re-called the 5' RACE reads, giving one row per CDR3 protein. The sample shows 50,000 to 75,000 distinct CDR3 sequences, around 6.9% of them seen only once. General study results and limits: Clones that expanded after primary vaccination mostly reappeared after the booster (roughly 96% CD4, 80% to 90% CD8). The appearance of a small share of clonotypes in both CD4 and CD8 compartments was observed.

Germline CDR1 reads MNHEY; CDR2 reads SVGAGI. The CDR3 has 14 amino acids. V was cut by 3 bases and J by 0 bases, with 8 bases left in between. This specimen consisted of CD8+ T cells sorted from PBMCs, obtained on the day of the first yellow fever vaccination. This receptor was identified in a man between 18 and 35 years old who received the YFV17D yellow fever vaccine. The chain recombines TRBV6-5 with TRBJ1-1; TRBD1 might be the D (5 bases). The CDR3 sequence: CASSYEGLNTEAFF. The CDR3 DNA follows: TGTGCCAGCAGTTATGAGGGGTTGAACACTGAAGCTTTCTTT.